In its sample, the clone carrying this T cell receptor (beta chain) was seen a few times. Antigen specificity is unknown. This sample is drawn from a study of cytomegalovirus exposure and HLA in healthy donors. The PCR made use of 60 Vbeta and 13 Jbeta primers. Some clones are missing from TCRdb's copy, which holds only in-frame ones; the method was immunoSEQ multiplex PCR. Seen here are 120,000 or so clones, approximately 78% observed once, and the top ten hold around 9.9%. The study, taken as a whole, reports: In a later analysis, DRB1 alleles had the most associated TCRs; HLA-C alleles the fewest. Reportedly, fewer N-insertions than the approximately 600-donor mean appeared in an Asian-associated ancestry cluster in a later analysis. Cytomegalovirus association was assigned to about 150 TCR beta chains. Three chains linked to CMV were shown in vitro to be specific for CMV antigens.

The sample was PBMCs. The source of this sequence is a man aged 25 to 40 in good health and CMV-seropositive.

CDR3 DNA: TGTGCCAGCAGCCCAGCCCGGACTCAGGGCTACACCTTC. Translation: CASSPARTQGYTF. V is TRBV6-5 and J is TRBJ1-2; D remains ambiguous. This CDR3 is 13 amino acids long. Per germline, CDR1 MNHEY and CDR2 SVGAGI. V was trimmed by 6 bases and J by 8 bases, leaving 16 bases between them.